A single sample is the source of the 6 T cell receptor beta chains below, sequenced in a study of T cells in Graves' hyperthyroidism and ophthalmopathy. RNA transcripts yielded amplified TCR beta CDR3 regions. Carried out on the TCR CDR3, a first-round RT-PCR used the HTBI primer set. TCRdb passed the multiplex PCR reads through MiXCR, listing each CDR3 protein once. The table has hundreds of thousands of distinct CDR3 sequences, 20% to 25% seen once. The source material was blood. The receptor source for this set is a man aged 25 to 45 with Graves' ophthalmopathy.

Concerning this clonotype: This may be a read error: a much more frequent sequence differs by one nucleotide. This chain uses TRBV3-1 with TRBJ2-7, with D unresolved. Per the germline V gene, CDR1 is LGHDT and CDR2 is YNNKEL (reference sequence). V dropped 1 base and J dropped 3 bases, with 7 bases sitting between them. The CDR3 covers 13 residues. The CDR3 DNA reads TGTGCCAGCAGCCAAGGGTACTTCTACGAGCAGTACTTC. This sequence encodes CASSQGYFYEQYF.

The chain uses TRBV6-1 and TRBJ2-5, with D perhaps TRBD2 (6 bases). Germline lookup yields CDR1 MNHNS and CDR2 SASEGT. V was cut by 2 bases and J by 5 bases, with 18 bases left in between. There are 16 residues in the CDR3. CDR3 in amino acids: CASSEPGTRRCETQYF. The CDR3 DNA reads as TGTGCCAGCAGTGAACCTGGGACTCGGAGATGTGAGACCCAGTACTTC.

This clonotype was counted between two and nine times. V gene TRBV20-1 combines with J gene TRBJ2-7; D perhaps matches TRBD1 (6 bases). CDR1 is DFQATT and CDR2 is SNEGSKA in the germline V gene (reference sequence). The CDR3 runs 12 residues. V was clipped by 6 bases and J by 1 base, with 10 bases between them. This chain's CDR3 is CSARTDSYEQYF. CDR3 nucleotide sequence: TGCAGTGCCCGGACAGATTCCTACGAGCAGTACTTC.

The V gene is TRBV7-2, the J gene TRBJ2-5, with D possibly TRBD1 on 8 matching bases. Germline V lookup: CDR1 SGHTA, CDR2 FQGNSA. Trimming pared 1 base from V and 5 bases from J, leaving 14 bases between. CDR3 length equals 15 residues. The CDR3 reads CASSLGQGRGETQYF. Here the CDR3 DNA reads TGTGCCAGCAGCTTAGGACAGGGGAGGGGTGAGACCCAGTACTTC.

This sequence joins TRBV29-1 and TRBJ2-7, with D tentatively TRBD2 (5 bases). Germline V gene data show CDR1 as SQVTM and CDR2 as ANQGSEA. The CDR3 runs to 11 residues. Trimming left V 4 bases short and J 5 bases short, with 9 bases between. The CDR3 DNA is TGCAGCGTTGGAGCGGTCCACGAGCAGTACTTC. Protein sequence: CSVGAVHEQYF.

This chain links TRBV2 with TRBJ1-5; D not resolved. Trimming took 6 bases from V and 2 from J, leaving 8 bases between them. This CDR3 contains 13 residues. CDR1 SNHLY and CDR2 FYNNEI come from the germline V gene. In DNA form, the CDR3 reads TGTGCCAGCAGGGCAAGGGGCAATCAGCCCCAGCATTTT. It specifies CASRARGNQPQHF.